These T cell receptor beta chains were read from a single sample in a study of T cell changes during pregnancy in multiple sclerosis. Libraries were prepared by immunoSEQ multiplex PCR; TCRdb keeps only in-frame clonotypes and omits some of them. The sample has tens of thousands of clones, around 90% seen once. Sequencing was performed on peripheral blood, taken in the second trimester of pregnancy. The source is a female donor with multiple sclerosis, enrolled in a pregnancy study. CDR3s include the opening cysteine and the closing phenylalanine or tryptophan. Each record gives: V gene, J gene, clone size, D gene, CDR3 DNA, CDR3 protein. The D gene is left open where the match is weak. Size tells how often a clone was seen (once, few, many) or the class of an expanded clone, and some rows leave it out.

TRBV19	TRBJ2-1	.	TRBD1	TGTGCCAGTAGTATCCCTCGGACAGGGATGAGAGCGGGCAATGAGCAGTTCTTC	CASSIPRTGMRAGNEQFF
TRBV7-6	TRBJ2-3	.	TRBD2	TGTGCCAGCAGCTTAAAACTAGCGGGGGCGAATACGCAGTATTTT	CASSLKLAGANTQYF
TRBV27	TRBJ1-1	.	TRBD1	TGTGCCAGCAGACGACAGGGAGAGAACACTGAAGCTTTCTTT	CASRRQGENTEAFF
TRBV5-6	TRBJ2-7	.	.	TGTGCCAGCAGCTTGGTACCAGGCTACGAGCAGTACTTC	CASSLVPGYEQYF
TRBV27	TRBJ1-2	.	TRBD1	TGTGCCAGCAGTACGAGGACAGGGCACTATGGCTACACCTTC	CASSTRTGHYGYTF
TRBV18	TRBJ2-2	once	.	TGTGCCAGCTCACCCCTTGACTCCGGGGAGCTGTTTTTT	CASSPLDSGELFF
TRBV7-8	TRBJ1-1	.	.	TGTGCCAGCAGCTCCGAAGACAGGACTGAAGCTTTCTTT	CASSSEDRTEAFF
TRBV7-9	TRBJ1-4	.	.	TGTGCCAGCAGCCCTGGAGGTGAAATCAAACTGTTTTTT	CASSPGGEIKLFF
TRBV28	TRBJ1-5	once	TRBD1	TGTGCCAGCAGTTTAGACAGGGAGAATCAGCCCCAGCATTTT	CASSLDRENQPQHF
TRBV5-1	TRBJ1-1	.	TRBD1	TGCGCCAGCAGCCGTCAGGGGGCGGAAATGAACACTGAAGCTTTCTTT	CASSRQGAEMNTEAFF
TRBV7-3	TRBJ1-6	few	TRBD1	TGTGCCAGCAGCGCGGACAGGAAGGCACCCCTCCACTTT	CASSADRKAPLHF
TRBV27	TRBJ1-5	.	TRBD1	TGTGCCAGCGGCTGGACAGGGGGCGCCGGTCAGCCCCAGCATTTT	CASGWTGGAGQPQHF
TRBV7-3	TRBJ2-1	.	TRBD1	TGTGCCAGCAGCTCCCCCGGGACAGAAGACAATGAGCAGTTCTTC	CASSSPGTEDNEQFF
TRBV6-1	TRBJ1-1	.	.	TGTGCCACAAGCCAATCCCAGAACACTGAAGCTTTCTTT	CATSQSQNTEAFF
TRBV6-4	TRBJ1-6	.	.	TGTGCCAGCAGTGACTCGAACGGGAACAATTCACCCCTCCACTTT	CASSDSNGNNSPLHF
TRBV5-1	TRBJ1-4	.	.	TGCGCCAGCAGCTTGGTTGGCGGCCCCACTAATGAAAAACTGTTTTTT	CASSLVGGPTNEKLFF
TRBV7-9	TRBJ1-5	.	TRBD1	TGTGCCAGCAGCGGAGACAGGGGGGTCGGGCAGCCCCAGCATTTT	CASSGDRGVGQPQHF
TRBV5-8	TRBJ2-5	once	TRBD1	TGTGCCAGCAGCTTATATACAGGGGGCGATGTGACCCAGTACTTC	CASSLYTGGDVTQYF
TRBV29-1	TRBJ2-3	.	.	TGCAGCGTTGACTTCCCCGTCTCCGATACGCAGTATTTT	CSVDFPVSDTQYF
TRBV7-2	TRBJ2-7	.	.	TGTGCCAGCAGCTTAGACACGTCCTACGAGCAGTACTTC	CASSLDTSYEQYF
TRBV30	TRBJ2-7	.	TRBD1	TGTGCCTGGAGTGTAGGGACAGGGACTGGCGAGCAGTACTTC	CAWSVGTGTGEQYF
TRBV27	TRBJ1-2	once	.	TGTGCCAGCAGTGAGACAGAAAACTATGGCTACACCTTC	CASSETENYGYTF
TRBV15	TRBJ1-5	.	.	TGTGCCACCAGCAGGTACAGAATCAATAGCAATCAGCCCCAGCATTTT	CATSRYRINSNQPQHF
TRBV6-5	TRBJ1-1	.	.	TGTGCCAGCAGTTATAATGGTCAGGGTAGATCCGGGGCTTTCTTT	CASSYNGQGRSGAFF
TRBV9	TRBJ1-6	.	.	TGTGCCAGCAGCGTAGTCCCGGGATCCAATCAGACTTACTCCTATAATTCACCCCTCCACTTT	CASSVVPGSNQTYSYNSPLHF
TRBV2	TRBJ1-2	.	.	TGTGCCAGCAGGGATAGGACCGGGAATGGCTACACCTTC	CASRDRTGNGYTF
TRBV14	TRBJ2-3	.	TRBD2	TGTGCCAGCAGCCAAGATCTACTAGCGGGAGATACGCAGTATTTT	CASSQDLLAGDTQYF
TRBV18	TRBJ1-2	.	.	TGTGCCAGCTCACCTGGACAGCAGGGTGGCTACACCTTC	CASSPGQQGGYTF
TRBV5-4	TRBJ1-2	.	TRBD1	TGTGCCAGCAGCCTCGGACAGGGCTTCTCGGGCTACACCTTC	CASSLGQGFSGYTF
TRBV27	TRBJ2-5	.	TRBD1	TGTGCCAGCAGTCTCTACCCAGGACAGGGAAAAGAGACCCAGTACTTC	CASSLYPGQGKETQYF
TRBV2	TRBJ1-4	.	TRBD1	TGTGCCAGCAGGGTGGGACAGCCCTCAACTAATGAAAAACTGTTTTTT	CASRVGQPSTNEKLFF
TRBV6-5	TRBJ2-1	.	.	TGTGCCAGCAGTTACCAGGGCGCAAATGAGCAGTTCTTC	CASSYQGANEQFF
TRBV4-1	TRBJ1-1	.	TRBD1	TGCGCCAGCAGCCAACCTTTCGTTTTTAACAGGGGGGCAACTGAAGCTTTCTTT	CASSQPFVFNRGATEAFF
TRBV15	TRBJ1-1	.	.	TGTGCCACCAGCAGAGATCAGGGTTATACTGAAGCTTTCTTT	CATSRDQGYTEAFF
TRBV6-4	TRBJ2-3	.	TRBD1	TGTGCCAGCAGTGACTCAACAGGGGGCGCAGATACGCAGTATTTT	CASSDSTGGADTQYF
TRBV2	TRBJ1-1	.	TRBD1	TGTGCCAGCAGTCCAAGGACAGGGGGGACTGAAGCTTTCTTT	CASSPRTGGTEAFF
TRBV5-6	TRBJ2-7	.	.	TGTGCCAGCAGCTTGAGCTCCCGGGAGCAGTACTTC	CASSLSSREQYF
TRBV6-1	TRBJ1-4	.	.	TGTGCCAGCAGAACAGGGATCACTAATGAAAAACTGTTTTTT	CASRTGITNEKLFF
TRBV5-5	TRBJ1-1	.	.	TGTGCCAGCAGCCCGGGACATTCAGGGAACACTGAAGCTTTCTTT	CASSPGHSGNTEAFF
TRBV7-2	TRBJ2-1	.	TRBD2	TGTGCCAGCAGCTTAAAGGGTCGGGGGGGCAGGAATGAGCAGTTCTTC	CASSLKGRGGRNEQFF
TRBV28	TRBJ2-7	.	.	TGTGCCAGCACAGGGAAGGTCTACGAGCAGTACTTC	CASTGKVYEQYF
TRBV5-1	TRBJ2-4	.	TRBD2	TGCGCCAGCAGCACGGGACTAGCGGGGGCCGAAAACATTCAGTACTTC	CASSTGLAGAENIQYF
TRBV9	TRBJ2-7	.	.	TGTGCCAGCAGCGTAGCCTGGTCGGACGAGCAGTACTTC	CASSVAWSDEQYF
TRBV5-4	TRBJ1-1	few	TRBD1	TGTGCCAGCAGCTTTACAGGGGGCACTGAAGCTTTCTTT	CASSFTGGTEAFF
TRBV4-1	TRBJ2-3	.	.	TGCGCCAGCAGCCAAGAGACAGCAGGGGATACGCAGTATTTT	CASSQETAGDTQYF